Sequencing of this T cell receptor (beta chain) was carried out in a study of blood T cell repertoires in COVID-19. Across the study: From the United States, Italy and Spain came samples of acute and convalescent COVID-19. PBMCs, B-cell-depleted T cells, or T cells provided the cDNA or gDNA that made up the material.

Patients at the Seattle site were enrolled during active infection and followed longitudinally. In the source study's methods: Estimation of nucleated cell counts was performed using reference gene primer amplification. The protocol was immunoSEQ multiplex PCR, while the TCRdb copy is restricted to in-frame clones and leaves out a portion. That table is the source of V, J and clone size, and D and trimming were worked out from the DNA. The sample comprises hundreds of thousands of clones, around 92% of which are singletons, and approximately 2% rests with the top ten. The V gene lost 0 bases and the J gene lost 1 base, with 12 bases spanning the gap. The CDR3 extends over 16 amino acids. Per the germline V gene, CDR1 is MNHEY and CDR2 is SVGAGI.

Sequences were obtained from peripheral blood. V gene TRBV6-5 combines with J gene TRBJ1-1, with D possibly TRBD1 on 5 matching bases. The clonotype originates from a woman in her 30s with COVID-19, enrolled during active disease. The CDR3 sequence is CASSYSWGGKNTEAFF. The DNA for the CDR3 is TGTGCCAGCAGTTACTCCTGGGGCGGGAAGAACACTGAAGCTTTCTTT.